This is a list of T cell receptor beta chains from one sample in a study of shared clonotypes between healthy human individuals. This table comes from immunoSEQ multiplex PCR, and its TCRdb copy is limited to in-frame clones, with some not included. The sample holds some 1.4 million clones, approximately 97% seen once. Material: naive CD4+ T cells sorted from blood. Receptors were obtained from a young man in good health. The CDR3 runs from the conserved cysteine through the conserved F or W. A D gene is named only where the DNA matches it firmly. Clone size is stated in some rows and not others, as once, few, many or a class when expanded.

>TRBJ2-7|TRBV12-2|NA|NA
TGTGCAAGTCGCCACTACAAGATTAAGCCGGGACAGGGGGTTGCTTACGAGCAGTACTTC
CASRHYKIKPGQGVAYEQYF
>TRBJ1-1|TRBV5-6|NA|NA
TGTGCCAGCAGCGTGTACAGGGAAAGAGGCACTGAAGCTTTCTTT
CASSVYRERGTEAFF
>TRBJ2-1|TRBV11-2|NA|NA
TGTGCCAGCAGCCATGGGAAAAGAGGAGTTGTGGGTGAGCAGTTCTTC
CASSHGKRGVVGEQFF
>TRBJ2-2|TRBV19|TRBD2|NA
TGTGCCAGTAGGCAGGGACTAGGGATGGACCGGGAGCTGTTTTTT
CASRQGLGMDRELFF
>TRBJ2-1|TRBV7-9|NA|NA
TGTGCCAGCACCCAAAGAGGGATTTACAATGAGCAGTTCTTC
CASTQRGIYNEQFF
>TRBJ1-5|TRBV10-3|NA|NA
TGTGCCATCAGTGGGACAAGCAATCAGCCCCAGCATTTT
CAISGTSNQPQHF
>TRBJ2-3|TRBV2|NA|NA
TGTGCCAGCAGTGAAACTATGAGGCTAGAAGGTCCAGATACGCAGTATTTT
CASSETMRLEGPDTQYF
>TRBJ2-2|TRBV7-2|TRBD2|NA
TGTGCCAGCAGAGATAGGCGGGAGACGGTCGCCGGGGAGCTGTTTTTT
CASRDRRETVAGELFF
>TRBJ2-1|TRBV7-9|TRBD2|NA
TGTGCCAGCAGCACCTGGACTAGCGGGAGGAACAATGGGCAGTTCTTC
CASSTWTSGRNNGQFF
>TRBJ2-7|TRBV10-1|NA|NA
TGCGCCAGCAGTGAATTCTCGGGCTACGAGCAGTACTTC
CASSEFSGYEQYF
>TRBJ1-1|TRBV28|NA|NA
TGTGCCAGCCGAAGTTACACTGAAGCTTTCTTT
CASRSYTEAFF
>TRBJ1-4|TRBV5-1|TRBD1|NA
TGCGCCAGCAGCTTCTGGACAGGGGATGAAAAACTGTTTTTT
CASSFWTGDEKLFF
>TRBJ2-1|TRBV6-5|NA|NA
TGTGCCAGCAGACTACAGGGTTTGAACAATGAGCAGTTCTTC
CASRLQGLNNEQFF
>TRBJ1-1|TRBV19|NA|once
TGTGCCAGTAGTATGGGAAGGGGGAATGAAGCTTTCTTT
CASSMGRGNEAFF
>TRBJ2-1|TRBV5-4|TRBD2|NA
TGTGCCAGCAGCTCGAAGCGGGGAAGAGGGTCCTACAATGAGCAGTTCTTC
CASSSKRGRGSYNEQFF
>TRBJ1-5|TRBV19|NA|NA
TGTGCCAGTAGTATCGGGCGACCCCGGGGGCCCCAGCATTTT
CASSIGRPRGPQHF